This T cell receptor beta chain was found in a study of T cell repertoires in cytomegalovirus infection. Study-wide background: Shared public TCR beta signatures pointed to both CMV infection and a matching HLA type.

This clonotype has at least ten counts. In TCRdb, the reads were re-called with MiXCR into one record per CDR3 protein. The table records 200,000 to 300,000 distinct CDR3 sequences, roughly 9% of them present only once. CDR3 length: 12 residues. Germline V gene data show CDR1 as SGHTA and CDR2 as FQGNSA. With 2 bases removed from V and 7 bases from J, the gap between germline ends came to 8 bases. This chain connects TRBV7-2 to TRBJ1-2; D is undetermined. Sequencing was done on a sample of PBMCs. The receptor was derived from a human donor in good health (CMV status not recorded). Some clones in this sample may be carry-over from other donors' samples. DNA of the CDR3: TGTGCCAGCAGCTTAATACAGTCTGGCTACACCTTC. It translates to CASSLIQSGYTF.